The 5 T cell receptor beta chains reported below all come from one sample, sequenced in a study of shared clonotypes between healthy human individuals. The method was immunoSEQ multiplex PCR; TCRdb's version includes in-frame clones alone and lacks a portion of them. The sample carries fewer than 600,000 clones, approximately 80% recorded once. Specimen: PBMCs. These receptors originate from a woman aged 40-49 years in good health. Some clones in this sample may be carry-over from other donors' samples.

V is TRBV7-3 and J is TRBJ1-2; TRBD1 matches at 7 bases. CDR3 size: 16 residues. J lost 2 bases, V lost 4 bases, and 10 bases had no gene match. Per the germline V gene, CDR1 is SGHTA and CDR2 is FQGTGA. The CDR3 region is CASSSRPGQSNYGYTF. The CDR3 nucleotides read TGTGCCAGCAGCTCACGACCGGGACAGAGCAACTATGGCTACACCTTC. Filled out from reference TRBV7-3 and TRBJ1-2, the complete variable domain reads GAGVSQTPSNKVTEKGKYVELRCDPISGHTALYWYRQSLGQGPEFLIYFQGTGAADDSGLPNDRFFAVRPEGSVSTLKIQRTERGDSAVYLCASSSRPGQSNYGYTFGSGTRLTVV.

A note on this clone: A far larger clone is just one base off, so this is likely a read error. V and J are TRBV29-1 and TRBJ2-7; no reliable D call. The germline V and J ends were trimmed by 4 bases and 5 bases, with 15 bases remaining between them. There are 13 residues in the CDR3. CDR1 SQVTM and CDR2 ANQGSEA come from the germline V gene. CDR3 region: CSVVVQSGHEQYF. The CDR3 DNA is TGCAGCGTTGTCGTCCAGAGTGGCCACGAGCAGTACTTC.

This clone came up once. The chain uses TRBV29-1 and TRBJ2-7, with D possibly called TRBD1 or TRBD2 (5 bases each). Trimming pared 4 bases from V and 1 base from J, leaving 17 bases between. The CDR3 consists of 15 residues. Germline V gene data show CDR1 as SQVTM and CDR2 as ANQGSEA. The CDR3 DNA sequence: TGCAGCGTTGTTGGGGGAAGAGACAGTTCCTACGAGCAGTACTTC. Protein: CSVVGGRDSSYEQYF.

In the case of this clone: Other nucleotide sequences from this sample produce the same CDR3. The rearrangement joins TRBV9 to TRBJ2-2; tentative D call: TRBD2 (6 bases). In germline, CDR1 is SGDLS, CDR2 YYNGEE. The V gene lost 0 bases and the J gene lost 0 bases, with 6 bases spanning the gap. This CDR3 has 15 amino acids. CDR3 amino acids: CASSVGGANTGELFF. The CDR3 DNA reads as TGTGCCAGCAGCGTAGGGGGGGCGAACACCGGGGAGCTGTTTTTT.

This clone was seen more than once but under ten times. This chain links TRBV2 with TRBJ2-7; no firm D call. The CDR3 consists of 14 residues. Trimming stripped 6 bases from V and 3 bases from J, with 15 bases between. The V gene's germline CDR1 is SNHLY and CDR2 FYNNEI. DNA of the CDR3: TGTGCCAGCAGCCTGACCCGTTTGGACTACGAGCAGTACTTC. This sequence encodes CASSLTRLDYEQYF.